The present T cell receptor beta chain was sequenced within a study of CD8 T cells in Susac syndrome. Random-hexamer reverse transcription was applied to roughly 0.5 to 1 ug RNA. TCRdb re-called the immunoSEQ multiplex PCR reads with MiXCR, one entry per CDR3 protein. Of about 180,000 distinct CDR3 sequences in the sample, roughly 94% were seen once. V lost 1 base, J lost 4 bases, and 5 bases stayed unmatched. The length of the CDR3 is 15 residues. Germline V gene sequence: CDR1 LGHDT, CDR2 YNNKEL (reference sequence). The sample taken for sequencing was CD4+ T cells from PBMCs. The origin of this receptor is a human donor with Susac syndrome. The genes are TRBV3-1 and TRBJ2-5, with TRBD2 identical over 8 bases. Here the CDR3 DNA reads TGTGCCAGCAGCCAAGGGTTAGCGGGAACAGAGACCCAGTACTTC. Its protein is CASSQGLAGTETQYF.